This T cell receptor (beta chain) was sequenced in a study of blood T cell repertoires in COVID-19. About the research overall: PBMCs, B-cell-depleted T cells, or T cells were the source of the cDNA or gDNA that made up the material.

Study processing details: By means of reference gene primer amplification, nucleated cell counts were estimated. Clones were sequenced by immunoSEQ multiplex PCR, and TCRdb holds only the in-frame ones, with some missing. For V, J and clone size, that table is used; D and trimming come from the DNA. The data show some 120,000 clones, with over 75% seen just once and less than 2% held by the top ten. Germline V gene sequence: CDR1 SGHRS, CDR2 YFSETQ. CDR3 length: 14 residues. Deletions cut 0 bases from V and 5 bases from J, with 11 bases between. The sequence derives from a human donor with active COVID-19. The donor label of this sample is uncertain. The chain carries TRBV5-1 and TRBJ2-5, with D unclear. The sequencing sample was made of peripheral blood. The CDR3 bases are TGCGCCAGCAGCTTGGGACACTTAGGCGAGACCCAGTACTTC. Translation: CASSLGHLGETQYF.